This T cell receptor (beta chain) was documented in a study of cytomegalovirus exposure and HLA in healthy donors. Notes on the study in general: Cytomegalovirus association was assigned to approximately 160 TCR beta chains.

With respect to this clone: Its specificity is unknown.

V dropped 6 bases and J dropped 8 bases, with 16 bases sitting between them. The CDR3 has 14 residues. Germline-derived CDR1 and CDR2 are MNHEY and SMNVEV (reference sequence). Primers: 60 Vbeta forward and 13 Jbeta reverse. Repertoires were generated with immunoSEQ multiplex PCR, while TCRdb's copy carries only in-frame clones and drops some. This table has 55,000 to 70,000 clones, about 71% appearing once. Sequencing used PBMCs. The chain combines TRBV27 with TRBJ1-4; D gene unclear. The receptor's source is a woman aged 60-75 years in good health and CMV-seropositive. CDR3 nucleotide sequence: TGTGCCAGCAGCTCTTTTAGACCGGGGGAAAAACTGTTTTTT. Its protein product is CASSSFRPGEKLFF.